The 14 T cell receptor beta chains presented below share a single source sample, sequenced in a study of molecular identifiers for immune sequencing clone quantification. One entry per CDR3 protein results from TCRdb running MiXCR on the PCR reads. There are some 680,000 distinct CDR3 sequences in the sample; less than 30% occur only once, and 0.78% lies in the top ten. Source material: naive CD8+ T cells from blood, with Jurkat cell RNA spiked in. Subset specified: FACS-sorted CD8+CD4-CCR7+CD45RA+ naive T cells. The source of these receptors is a human donor in good health. Some libraries in this study had Jurkat cell RNA spiked in.

This clonotype occurred many times. The chain links TRBV14 to TRBJ2-3; D possibly corresponds to TRBD2 (6 bases). V dropped 1 base and J dropped 8 bases, with 13 bases sitting between them. Germline assignment: CDR1 SGHDN and CDR2 FVKESK. This CDR3 has 14 amino acids. The CDR3 coding sequence is TGTGCCAGCAGCCAAGTCGGTACCGGGGGTACGCAGTATTTT. Translation gives CASSQVGTGGTQYF.

In this sample, this clonotype turned up many times. The V and J genes are TRBV4-1 and TRBJ1-5, with 8 bases that match TRBD1. Trimming cost V 2 bases and J 7 bases; bases outside gene matches: 16. CDR3 size: 18 residues. The germline gives CDR1 MGHRA, CDR2 YSYEKL. This CDR3 reads CASSQSLPGQAILQPQHF. The DNA of the CDR3 is TGCGCCAGCAGCCAAAGTTTACCGGGACAGGCTATTTTGCAGCCCCAGCATTTT.

This clonotype was seen repeatedly, ten times or more. The chain joins TRBV11-2 to TRBJ2-3, with TRBD1 as a possible D gene (7 bases). The CDR3 length is 16 residues. The germline gives CDR1 SGHAT, CDR2 FQNNGV. V dropped 4 bases and J dropped 7 bases, with 21 bases sitting between them. DNA of the CDR3: TGTGCCAGCAGCTCACTTCTGGGCAGGGGGGTGAATACGCAGTATTTT. Translation: CASSSLLGRGVNTQYF. Variable domain in full (rest from reference TRBV11-2 and TRBJ2-3): EAGVAQSPRYKIIEKRQSVAFWCNPISGHATLYWYQQILGQGPKLLIQFQNNGVVDDSQLPKDRFSAERLKGVDSTLKIQPAKLEDSAVYLCASSSLLGRGVNTQYFGPGTRLTVL.

This clonotype showed up just a few times. The J gene is TRBJ2-3, the V gene TRBV7-9, with unresolved D. The V end was cut by 4 bases, the J end by 0 bases, with 11 bases between. This CDR3 is built from 15 residues. Germline V gene data show CDR1 as SEHNR and CDR2 as FQNEAQ (reference sequence). The CDR3 DNA reads as TGTGCCAGCAGCTCGCCCCAAGTTAGCACAGATACGCAGTATTTT. Encoded protein: CASSSPQVSTDTQYF.

This CDR3 reads CASSPNQGDSYEQYF. The CDR3 DNA reads as TGTGCCAGCAGCCCAAACCAGGGGGACTCCTACGAGCAGTACTTC. This chain connects TRBV7-9 to TRBJ2-7, with 7 bases aligning to TRBD1. CDR1 is SEHNR and CDR2 is FQNEAQ in the germline V gene (reference sequence). The CDR3 extends over 15 amino acids. The ends lost 5 bases at V and 0 bases at J; junction bases unmatched: 7.

Remarks on this clonotype: It may be a read error: a sequence one base away is much more abundant. The chain is built from TRBV9 and TRBJ2-7; D remains ambiguous. V lost 0 bases to trimming and J lost 6 bases, with 10 bases between them. CDR3 size: 13 residues. Germline V CDR1 and CDR2: SGDLS, YYNGEE. CDR3 bases: TGTGCCAGCAGCGTAGCAGAGGTGTCCGAGCAGTACTTC. It specifies CASSVAEVSEQYF.

The rearrangement uses TRBV12-3 or TRBV12-4 and TRBJ2-7; maybe TRBD1 (6 bases). V was shortened by 6 bases and J by 6 bases, with 12 bases between the two germline ends. The CDR3 covers 12 residues. The CDR3: CASSPQGPEQYF. For the CDR3, the DNA is TGTGCCAGCAGCCCCCAGGGGCCCGAGCAGTACTTC.

This clonotype was counted once. Mismatch with germline at one junction end may stem from a read error. The chain joins TRBV6-5 to TRBJ2-7; D may be TRBD1 (5 bases). The germline V gene encodes CDR1 MNHEY and CDR2 SVGAGI. The CDR3 totals 13 residues. The CDR3, as DNA: TGTGCCAGCGGTTATTCAGGGACCTACGAGCAGTACTTC. Its protein is CASGYSGTYEQYF.

This clonotype was seen more than once but under ten times. V and J are TRBV27 and TRBJ2-6; D not certain. The CDR3 totals 15 residues. CDR1 is MNHEY and CDR2 is SMNVEV in the germline V gene (reference sequence). Trimming shortened V by 5 bases and J by 1 base, and 9 bases separated the two germline ends. The CDR3 here is CASSPITSGANVLTF. DNA of the CDR3: TGTGCCAGCAGTCCCATCACATCTGGGGCCAACGTCCTGACTTTC.

The rearrangement joins TRBV19 to TRBJ1-6; possible D gene TRBD1, 6 bases. This CDR3 is built from 16 residues. V gave up 2 bases and J gave up 0 bases, with 8 bases separating them. CDR1 is LNHDA and CDR2 is SQIVND in the germline V gene (reference sequence). CDR3 sequence (DNA): TGTGCCAGTAGTATAACAGGGAGCTCCTATAATTCACCCCTCCACTTT. Translating it yields CASSITGSSYNSPLHF.

About this clonotype itself: One junction end does not reproduce the germline sequence, and a read error may be involved. The rearrangement uses TRBV2 and TRBJ2-1, with D tentatively TRBD1 (5 bases). The germline V gene has CDR1 SNHLY and CDR2 FYNNEI. The CDR3 covers 13 residues. As DNA, the CDR3 is TGTGCCAGGAACAGGCCCTCCTACAATGAGCGGTTCTTC. Amino acids: CARNRPSYNERFF.

In its sample, this clonotype was seen many times. This chain connects TRBV2 to TRBJ1-4; 9 nucleotides align to TRBD1. V was clipped by 5 bases and J by 10 bases; unmatched bases: 8. From germline, CDR1 is SNHLY and CDR2 FYNNEI. The CDR3 contains 14 residues. The CDR3 protein is CASSPGQGYGKLFF. Here the CDR3 DNA reads TGTGCCAGCAGTCCGGGACAGGGCTACGGAAAACTGTTTTTT.

This clonotype was observed a handful of times. The chain combines TRBV12-3 or TRBV12-4 with TRBJ2-5, with a possible D match to TRBD2 (6 bases). V shed 7 bases and J shed 5 bases, with 17 bases lying between them. This CDR3 contains 14 residues. In DNA, the CDR3 is TGTGCCAGCACCCTAGGAGGGGTGGGGGAGACCCAGTACTTC. It translates to CASTLGGVGETQYF.

Many counts were recorded for this clonotype. The chain has TRBV25-1 and TRBJ1-2; D ambiguous. Per the germline V gene, CDR1 is MGHDK and CDR2 is SYGVNS. The CDR3 consists of 14 residues. V lost 1 base and J 4 bases, leaving 10 bases between the germline ends. The CDR3 is CASSESALSYGYTF. The CDR3 DNA is TGTGCCAGCAGTGAATCCGCGCTAAGCTATGGCTACACCTTC.